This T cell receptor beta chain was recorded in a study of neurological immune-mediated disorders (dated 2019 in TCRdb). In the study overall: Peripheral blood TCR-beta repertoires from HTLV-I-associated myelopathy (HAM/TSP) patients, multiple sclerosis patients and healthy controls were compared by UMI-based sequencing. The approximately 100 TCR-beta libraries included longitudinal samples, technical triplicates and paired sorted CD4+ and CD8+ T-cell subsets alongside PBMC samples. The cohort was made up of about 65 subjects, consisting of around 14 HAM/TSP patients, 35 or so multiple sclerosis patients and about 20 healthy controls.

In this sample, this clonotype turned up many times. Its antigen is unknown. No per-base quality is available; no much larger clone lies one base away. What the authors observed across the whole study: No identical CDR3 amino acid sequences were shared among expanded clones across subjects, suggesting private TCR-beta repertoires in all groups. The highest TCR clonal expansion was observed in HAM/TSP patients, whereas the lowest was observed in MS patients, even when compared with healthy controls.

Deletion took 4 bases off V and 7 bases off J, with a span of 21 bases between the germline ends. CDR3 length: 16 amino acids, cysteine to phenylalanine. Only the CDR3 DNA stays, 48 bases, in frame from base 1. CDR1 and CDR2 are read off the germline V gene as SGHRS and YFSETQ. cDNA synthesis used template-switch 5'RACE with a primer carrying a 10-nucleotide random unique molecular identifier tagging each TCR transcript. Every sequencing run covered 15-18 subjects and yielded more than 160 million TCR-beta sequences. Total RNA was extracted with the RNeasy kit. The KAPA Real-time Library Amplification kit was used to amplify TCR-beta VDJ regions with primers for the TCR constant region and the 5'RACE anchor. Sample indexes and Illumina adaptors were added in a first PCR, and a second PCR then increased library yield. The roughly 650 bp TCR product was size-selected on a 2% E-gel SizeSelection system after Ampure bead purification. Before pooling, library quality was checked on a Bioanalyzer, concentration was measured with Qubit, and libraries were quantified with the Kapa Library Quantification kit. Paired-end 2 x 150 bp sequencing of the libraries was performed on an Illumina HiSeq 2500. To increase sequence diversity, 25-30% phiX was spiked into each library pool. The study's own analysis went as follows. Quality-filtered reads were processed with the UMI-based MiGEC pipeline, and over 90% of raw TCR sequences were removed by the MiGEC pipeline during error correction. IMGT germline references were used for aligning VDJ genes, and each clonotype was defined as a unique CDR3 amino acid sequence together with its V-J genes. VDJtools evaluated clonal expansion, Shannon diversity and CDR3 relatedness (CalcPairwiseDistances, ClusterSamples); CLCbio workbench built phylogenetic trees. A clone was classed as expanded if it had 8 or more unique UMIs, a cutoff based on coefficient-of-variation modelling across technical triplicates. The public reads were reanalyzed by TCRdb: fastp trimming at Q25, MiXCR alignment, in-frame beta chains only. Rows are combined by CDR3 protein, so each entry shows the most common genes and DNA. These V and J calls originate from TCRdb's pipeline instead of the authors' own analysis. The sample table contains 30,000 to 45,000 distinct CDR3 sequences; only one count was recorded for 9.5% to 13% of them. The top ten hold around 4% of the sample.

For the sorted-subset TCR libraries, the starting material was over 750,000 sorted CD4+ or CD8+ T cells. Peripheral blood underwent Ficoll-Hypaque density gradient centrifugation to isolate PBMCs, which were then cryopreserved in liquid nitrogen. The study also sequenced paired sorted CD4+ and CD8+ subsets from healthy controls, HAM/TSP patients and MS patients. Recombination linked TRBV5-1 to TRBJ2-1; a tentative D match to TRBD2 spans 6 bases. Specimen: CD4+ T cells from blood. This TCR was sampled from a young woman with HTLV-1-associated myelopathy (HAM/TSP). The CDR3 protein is CASSPAEAGLVNEQFF. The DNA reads TGCGCCAGCAGCCCCGCCGAGGCGGGGTTGGTTAATGAGCAGTTCTTC.